The 13 T cell receptor beta chains below were found in one sample sequenced in a study of cytomegalovirus exposure and HLA in healthy donors. This PCR relied on a set of 60 Vbeta primers and 13 Jbeta primers. The repertoire was sequenced with immunoSEQ multiplex PCR; TCRdb's copy has only in-frame clones and lacks some. Of roughly 130,000 clones listed, 80% are singletons. Sequenced: PBMCs. The receptors shown here come from a man aged 25-45 years in good health and CMV-seronegative.

As regards this clone: Relative to the germline gene, one junction end is altered; a read error may explain this. This chain links TRBV30 with TRBJ2-1, with 12 bases identical to TRBD1. CDR1 and CDR2 (germline): GTSNPN, SVGIG (reference sequence). This CDR3 spans 12 amino acids. CDR3 amino acids: CAWRDRGQIQIF. The CDR3 nucleotides read TGTGCCTGGCGGGACAGGGGGCAAATTCAGATCTTC. The full variable domain, with the rest looked up from reference TRBV30 and TRBJ2-1, is SQTIHQWPATLVQPVGSPLSLECTVEGTSNPNLYWYRQAAGRGLQLLFYSVGIGQISSEVPQNLSASRPQDRQFILSSKKLLLSDSGFYLCAWRDRGQIQIFGPGTRLTVL.

V and J are TRBV6-1 and TRBJ2-4, with D hard to call. The V and J ends lost 4 bases and 1 base respectively, with 8 bases between them. Germline V gene sequence: CDR1 MNHNS, CDR2 SASEGT. This CDR3 has 14 residues. The CDR3 sequence is CASSAIMAKNIQYF. CDR3 DNA sequence: TGTGCCAGCAGTGCCATCATGGCCAAAAACATTCAGTACTTC.

The CDR3 spells CSVEVRGQGEQFF. In DNA, the CDR3 is TGCAGCGTTGAGGTCAGGGGGCAGGGTGAGCAGTTCTTC. The genes are TRBV29-1 and TRBJ2-1, with 8 bases matching TRBD1. This CDR3 is built from 13 residues. CDR1 is SQVTM and CDR2 is ANQGSEA in the germline V gene. Trimming cost V 3 bases and J 9 bases; bases outside gene matches: 7.

This clone appeared once. The gene calls are TRBV5-7 and TRBJ2-2; a weak D match, TRBD1 (7 bases). TRBV5-7 carries the ORF label, with uncertain function. Trimming cost V 4 bases and J 5 bases, with 18 bases left between them. CDR3 length: 16 amino acids. Written as DNA, the CDR3 is TGTGCCAGCAGCCTGACAGGGAGGATACGGACCGGGGAGCTGTTTTTT. Protein product: CASSLTGRIRTGELFF.

This chain connects TRBV7-9 to TRBJ1-1, with unresolved D. The CDR3 has 16 amino acids. V was pared by 2 bases and J by 5 bases, with 18 bases between. Germline assignment: CDR1 SEHNR and CDR2 FQNEAQ (reference sequence). The CDR3 sequence: CASSLLILLRKTEAFF. CDR3 coding DNA: TGTGCCAGCAGCTTATTAATTCTACTAAGGAAGACTGAAGCTTTCTTT.

V gene TRBV5-1 combines with J gene TRBJ1-4, with a tentative D call TRBD1 (6 bases). Germline CDR1 SGHRS, CDR2 YFSETQ. The CDR3 consists of 14 residues. V was cut by 1 base and J by 5 bases, with 9 bases left in between. CDR3 DNA: TGCGCCAGCAGCTTGAGCCAGGGGAATGAAAAACTGTTTTTT. It yields the protein CASSLSQGNEKLFF.

V gene TRBV2 combines with J gene TRBJ1-6, with TRBD1 matching 7 bases. The CDR3 is 13 amino acids. V shed 11 bases, J shed 6 bases, and the junction held 7 bases outside the gene matches. Germline CDR1 is SNHLY and CDR2 is FYNNEI. CDR3 nucleotide sequence: TGTGCCGGTCGACAGGGCCGTAATTCACCCCTCCACTTT. It is translated as CAGRQGRNSPLHF.

The CDR3 loop is CASSASPLGDTQYF. The CDR3, as DNA: TGTGCCAGCAGCGCAAGCCCACTCGGAGATACGCAGTATTTT. This rearrangement joins TRBV9 to TRBJ2-3, with unresolved D. Trimming shortened V by 3 bases and J by 5 bases, and 13 bases separated the two germline ends. The CDR3 loop spans 14 amino acids. The germline V gene encodes CDR1 SGDLS and CDR2 YYNGEE.

This clone was observed once. This chain uses TRBV28 with TRBJ1-1; D gene ambiguous. Germline loops: CDR1 MDHEN, CDR2 SYDVKM. Trimming shortened V by 10 bases and J by 1 base, and 16 bases separated the two germline ends. The CDR3 is made up of 14 amino acids. The CDR3 spells CATFSSARNTEAFF. CDR3 DNA sequence: TGTGCCACCTTTTCTTCCGCCAGGAACACTGAAGCTTTCTTT.

V usage is TRBV5-1 and J usage is TRBJ2-7, with TRBD2 identical over 9 bases. The CDR3 extends over 16 amino acids. With 3 bases clipped from V and 0 bases from J, the junction kept 7 bases outside the gene matches. The germline V gene encodes CDR1 SGHRS and CDR2 YFSETQ. The CDR3 region is CASSSWVAGVSYEQYF. CDR3 in DNA: TGCGCCAGCAGCTCCTGGGTAGCGGGGGTCTCCTACGAGCAGTACTTC.

J is TRBJ2-2 and V is TRBV6-6, with 8 bases identical to TRBD2. CDR3 length: 15 residues. CDR1 MNHNY and CDR2 SVGAGI come from the germline V gene (reference sequence). J gave up 1 base and V 4 bases, and 2 bases lay outside the gene matches. The CDR3 DNA sequence: TGTGCCAGCAGTTTGGCGGGGGGGAACACCGGGGAGCTGTTTTTT. Translation: CASSLAGGNTGELFF.

This clone appeared a few times. The chain employs TRBV5-6 and TRBJ1-2; 10 nucleotides agree with TRBD1. Per the germline V gene, CDR1 is SGHDT and CDR2 is YYEEEE. This CDR3 has 14 amino acids. The junction had 6 bases not matched to a gene; V was cut back by 3 bases and J by 7 bases. CDR3 protein: CASSSGQGRPGYTF. The CDR3 DNA sequence: TGTGCCAGCAGCTCGGGACAGGGGAGGCCTGGCTACACCTTC. The full variable domain, its missing parts supplied by reference TRBV5-6 and TRBJ1-2, is DAGVTQSPTHLIKTRGQQVTLRCSPKSGHDTVSWYQQALGQGPQFIFQYYEEEERQRGNFPDRFSGHQFPNYSSELNVNALLLGDSALYLCASSSGQGRPGYTFGSGTRLTVV.

The J gene is TRBJ2-7, the V gene TRBV7-2; 7 bases align to TRBD1. This CDR3 has 18 amino acids. Germline V gene data show CDR1 as SGHTA and CDR2 as FQGNSA. The V segment lost 6 bases and the J segment 7 bases; nucleotides outside the gene matches: 24. The CDR3 DNA is TGTGCCAGCAGTTCCCCTTGGAGCCCGGGACAGATATCTACGGAGCAGTACTTC. This sequence encodes CASSSPWSPGQISTEQYF.